Shown below are 19 T cell receptor beta chains from a single sample sequenced in a study of shared clonotypes between healthy human individuals. The data were produced by immunoSEQ multiplex PCR, yet TCRdb's version contains in-frame clones alone and is incomplete. Found here are roughly 2.2 million clones, roughly 90% of them singletons; the top ten hold 0.37%. The sequenced sample was naive CD4+ T cells from PBMCs. Subset of the sample: CD45RA+ positively selected. These TCRs come from a man younger than 35 in good health. Some clones in this sample may be carry-over from other donors' samples.

The gene calls are TRBV5-1 and TRBJ2-2; D not resolved. CDR3 length: 14 amino acids. The germline gives CDR1 SGHRS, CDR2 YFSETQ. The V and J ends lost 2 bases and 1 base respectively, with 6 bases between them. CDR3 loop: CASSFWENTGELFF. The CDR3 bases are TGCGCCAGCAGCTTTTGGGAGAACACCGGGGAGCTGTTTTTT.

This sequence joins TRBV4-1 and TRBJ2-7, with D tentatively TRBD2 (7 bases). V lost 2 bases to trimming and J lost 0 bases, with 14 bases between them. Germline-derived CDR1 and CDR2 are MGHRA and YSYEKL. CDR3 size: 16 residues. CDR3 amino acids: CASSQKGGGRSYEQYF. In DNA form, the CDR3 reads TGCGCCAGCAGCCAAAAGGGGGGGGGTCGCTCCTACGAGCAGTACTTC.

V usage is TRBV6-6 and J usage is TRBJ1-5; TRBD1 might be the D (6 bases). From germline, CDR1 is MNHNY and CDR2 SVGAGI (reference sequence). V was pared by 2 bases and J by 4 bases, with 15 bases between. CDR3 size: 16 residues. The CDR3 DNA is TGTGCCAGCAGTTACCCCCTAACAGGGACGAATCAGCCCCAGCATTTT. It is translated as CASSYPLTGTNQPQHF.

The CDR3 reads CASSLRTDNEQFF. The CDR3 bases are TGTGCCAGCAGCTTGCGGACAGACAATGAGCAGTTCTTC. The gene calls are TRBV7-8 and TRBJ2-1, with D possibly being TRBD1 (6 bases). Germline V gene data show CDR1 as SGHVS and CDR2 as FQNEAQ. The CDR3 spans 13 residues. The V end was cut by 3 bases, the J end by 5 bases, with 8 bases between.

The V call is TRBV7-9, the J call TRBJ1-3; 8 nucleotides line up with TRBD1. V gave up 5 bases and J gave up 0 bases; unmatched junction bases: 12. The CDR3 sequence is 18 residues long. Germline-derived CDR1 and CDR2 are SEHNR and FQNEAQ (reference sequence). This chain's CDR3 is CASSPTWTGTYSGNTIYF. The CDR3 DNA reads as TGTGCCAGCAGCCCGACCTGGACAGGGACATACTCTGGAAACACCATATATTTT.

The chain couples TRBV30 to TRBJ2-3; 11 bases are shared with TRBD1. Trimming removed 0 bases from V and 4 bases from J; junction bases left unmatched: 18. This CDR3 region has 20 residues. The germline V gene has CDR1 GTSNPN and CDR2 SVGIG (reference sequence). The CDR3 sequence: CAWSVQFFVKDRGLSDTQYF. CDR3 in DNA: TGTGCCTGGAGTGTACAATTTTTTGTGAAGGACAGGGGGCTTTCAGATACGCAGTATTTT. Full variable domain (rest looked up from reference TRBV30 and TRBJ2-3): SQTIHQWPATLVQPVGSPLSLECTVEGTSNPNLYWYRQAAGRGLQLLFYSVGIGQISSEVPQNLSASRPQDRQFILSSKKLLLSDSGFYLCAWSVQFFVKDRGLSDTQYFGPGTRLTVL.

V is TRBV30 and J is TRBJ2-1, with 7 positions matching TRBD2. Germline loops: CDR1 GTSNPN, CDR2 SVGIG (reference sequence). The CDR3 loop spans 15 amino acids. V shed 4 bases and J 6 bases; nucleotides not matched to a gene: 12. CDR3 in amino acids: CAWMGRAGRGNEQFF. CDR3 bases: TGTGCCTGGATGGGTCGAGCGGGACGTGGCAATGAGCAGTTCTTC.

CDR3 DNA sequence: TGTGCCAGCAGGGGGGACAGGGCCTACGAGCAGTACTTC. Amino acid sequence: CASRGDRAYEQYF. This chain joins TRBV2 and TRBJ2-7, with 9 bases fitting TRBD1. V lost 6 bases, J lost 2 bases, and 2 bases stayed unmatched. This CDR3 has 13 amino acids. Germline lookup yields CDR1 SNHLY and CDR2 FYNNEI.

The rearrangement links TRBV5-4 to TRBJ1-1; D ambiguous. Germline CDR1 is SGHNT and CDR2 is YYREEE (reference sequence). This CDR3 comprises 15 residues. V was clipped by 1 base and J by 0 bases, with 10 bases between them. The CDR3 coding sequence is TGTGCCAGCAGCTTGAGTCAGGCGCTGAACACTGAAGCTTTCTTT. It encodes CASSLSQALNTEAFF.

This clone is a singleton in its sample. CDR3 nucleotides: TGCGCCAGCAGTCGGGGGGCTAGGGTCTTCCAAGAGACCCAGTACTTC. It encodes CASSRGARVFQETQYF. The chain employs TRBV4-1 and TRBJ2-5, with D possibly being TRBD2 (7 bases). This CDR3 has 16 residues. Trimming cost V 6 bases and J 1 base, with 18 bases left between them. The germline gives CDR1 MGHRA, CDR2 YSYEKL.

The chain joins TRBV10-3 to TRBJ1-1, with D maybe TRBD1 (5 bases). Germline V gene data show CDR1 as ENHRY and CDR2 as SYGVKD. The CDR3 is 15 residues long. The ends were cut back, 3 bases at V and 4 bases at J, with 15 bases in the middle. The CDR3 nucleotides read TGTGCCATCAGTGACCACCTCCGGGGGTTCACTGAAGCTTTCTTT. Translation: CAISDHLRGFTEAFF.

The chain carries TRBV27 and TRBJ2-7; a weak D match, TRBD1 (6 bases). The CDR3 covers 15 residues. Germline V gene lookup returns CDR1 MNHEY and CDR2 SMNVEV (reference sequence). Between the trimmed V and J ends, which lost 3 bases and 7 bases, there was a span of 19 bases. The CDR3: CASSFPGTRLWEQYF. CDR3 sequence (DNA): TGTGCCAGCAGTTTTCCCGGGACAAGACTTTGGGAGCAGTACTTC.

The chain couples TRBV9 to TRBJ2-3; 10 positions agree with TRBD2. V dropped 6 bases and J dropped 6; count of bases not matched to a gene: 10. CDR3 length equals 15 residues. Germline V CDR1 and CDR2: SGDLS, YYNGEE. The DNA for the CDR3 is TGTGCCAGCACCAGAAGCGGGAGGGCCTTCGATACGCAGTATTTT. It yields the protein CASTRSGRAFDTQYF.

The V gene is TRBV29-1, the J gene TRBJ2-3; D remains unclear. This CDR3 comprises 11 residues. The germline CDR1 and CDR2 sequences are SQVTM and ANQGSEA. V dropped 6 bases and J dropped 2 bases, with 6 bases sitting between them. This chain's CDR3 is CSVQNTDTQYF. The CDR3 nucleotides read TGCAGCGTCCAAAACACAGATACGCAGTATTTT.

This rearrangement joins TRBV7-3 to TRBJ2-3; 8 bases fit TRBD1. The junction had 3 bases not matched to a gene; V was cut back by 0 bases and J by 4 bases. Germline lookup yields CDR1 SGHTA and CDR2 FQGTGA. The CDR3 sequence is 15 residues long. This chain's CDR3 is CASSLTAQGADTQYF. CDR3 DNA: TGTGCCAGCAGCTTAACGGCACAGGGGGCAGATACGCAGTATTTT.

V usage is TRBV5-1 and J usage is TRBJ1-3; no firm D call. This CDR3 comprises 15 residues. V gave up 0 bases and J gave up 0 bases, with 7 bases separating them. Germline CDR1 SGHRS, CDR2 YFSETQ. The chain's CDR3 is CASSLDVYSGNTIYF. In DNA, the CDR3 is TGCGCCAGCAGCTTGGACGTATACTCTGGAAACACCATATATTTT.

V usage is TRBV9 and J usage is TRBJ2-1, with D tentatively TRBD2 (5 bases). The CDR3 runs to 13 residues. Germline V gives CDR1 SGDLS, CDR2 YYNGEE. Trimming removed 3 bases from V and 4 bases from J, with 8 bases in between. The CDR3 DNA follows: TGTGCCAGCAGCGCAGGACTTTACAATGAGCAGTTCTTC. Protein product: CASSAGLYNEQFF.

The V call is TRBV5-4, the J call TRBJ1-5; TRBD1 matches at 10 bases. CDR1 and CDR2 (germline): SGHNT, YYREEE (reference sequence). CDR3 length: 15 amino acids. Trimming at V came to 0 bases and at J to 5 bases, leaving 2 bases not matched to a gene. The CDR3 spells CASSLDGQGDQPQHF. CDR3 nucleotide sequence: TGTGCCAGCAGCTTGGACGGACAGGGGGATCAGCCCCAGCATTTT.

The rearrangement joins TRBV6-5 to TRBJ1-2; the D gene is possibly TRBD1 (5 bases). V shed 3 bases and J shed 4 bases, with 12 bases lying between them. The CDR3 has 14 amino acids. Per the germline V gene, CDR1 is MNHEY and CDR2 is SVGAGI. CDR3 bases: TGTGCCAGCAGTTATCTCGACAGAATCTATGGCTACACCTTC. It is translated as CASSYLDRIYGYTF.